A selection of T cell receptor beta chains follows, all from one sample in a study of control samples from healthy donors and cancer patients. Measured with immunoSEQ multiplex PCR; TCRdb has only the in-frame clones, and not every one. The sample records around 30,000 clones, roughly 85% being singletons. What was sequenced was PBMCs. The receptors originated from a woman aged 60-75 years with head and neck cancer. The CDR3 runs from the conserved cysteine through the conserved F or W. A D gene is named only where the DNA matches it firmly. Where a row states a size, it is once, few, many or the class of an expanded clone; other rows omit it.

v_call	clone_size	d_call	j_call	cdr3_nt	cdr3_aa
TRBV19	.	.	TRBJ1-4	TGTGCCAGTAGTGAAGATGAAAAACTGTTTTTT	CASSEDEKLFF
TRBV7-8	.	.	TRBJ2-3	TGTGCCTCCAGCGACTCGACTCGGGATACGCAGTATTTT	CASSDSTRDTQYF
TRBV5-1	once	.	TRBJ2-5	TGCGCCAGCAGCTTGGCGGTGGCGGAGACCCAGTACTTC	CASSLAVAETQYF
TRBV9	.	TRBD1	TRBJ1-6	TGTGCCAGCAGCGACGGGACAGGGGTCTCACCCCTCCACTTT	CASSDGTGVSPLHF
TRBV13	few	TRBD2	TRBJ2-5	TGTGCCAGCAGCAAAAACAATCGAGCGGGAGTAAGGGAGACCCAGTACTTC	CASSKNNRAGVRETQYF
TRBV11-3	.	.	TRBJ2-5	TGTGCCAGCAGCTCAGGGGTCCAAGAGACCCAGTACTTC	CASSSGVQETQYF
TRBV5-4	.	TRBD2	TRBJ2-7	TGTGCCAGCAGGGCCACTAGCGGGGGGAACTCCTACGAGCAGTACTTC	CASRATSGGNSYEQYF
TRBV12-3/TRBV12-4	.	TRBD1	TRBJ1-1	TGTGCCAGCAGGCCAGGGGGCGAAGGTGAAGCTTTCTTT	CASRPGGEGEAFF
TRBV5-1	.	.	TRBJ2-2	TGCGCCAGCAGCTTAAGGCTAGCGGGGGAGCTGTTTTTT	CASSLRLAGELFF
TRBV7-8	few	.	TRBJ1-3	TGTGCAGGCTTGGACGGTGGAAACACCATATATTTT	CAGLDGGNTIYF
TRBV20-1	.	TRBD1	TRBJ2-5	TGCAGTGCTAGTTCTTTTGGGGAGACAGGGAAAGAGACCCAGTACTTC	CSASSFGETGKETQYF
TRBV4-3	once	.	TRBJ2-2	TGCGCCAGCAGCCTTCAACGGGACACCCTCACCGGGGAGCTGTTTTTT	CASSLQRDTLTGELFF
TRBV15	.	TRBD2	TRBJ2-5	TGTGCCACCAGCAGAGATCTGACTAGCGGGGGGGCAGAGACCCAGTACTTC	CATSRDLTSGGAETQYF
TRBV7-2	.	.	TRBJ1-3	TGTGCCAGCAGCTTAACCGCCGGCCCCTCTGGAAACACCATATATTTT	CASSLTAGPSGNTIYF
TRBV12-3/TRBV12-4	.	.	TRBJ2-5	TGTGCCAGCAGTTTAGATGAGGAGACCCAGTACTTC	CASSLDEETQYF
TRBV7-2	.	.	TRBJ1-2	TGTGCCAGCAGCCCGGACGGAGCTAACTATGGCTACACCTTC	CASSPDGANYGYTF
TRBV5-1	.	TRBD2	TRBJ2-7	TGCGCCAGCAGCTCGACGGGAGGAAAAAACTCCTACGAGCAGTACTTC	CASSSTGGKNSYEQYF
TRBV3-1/TRBV3-2	.	TRBD2	TRBJ2-2	TGTGCCAGCAGCCAAGTCCCAGCGGGAGGGGCGAACACCGGGGAGCTGTTTTTT	CASSQVPAGGANTGELFF
TRBV11-3	.	.	TRBJ2-2	TGTGCCAGCAGCTTAGTCAGGAGATCGAACACCGGGGAGCTGTTTTTT	CASSLVRRSNTGELFF
TRBV3-1/TRBV3-2	.	.	TRBJ2-7	TGTGCCAGCAGCCAGGGATCTGACGTCTCCCTCTACGAGCAGTACTTC	CASSQGSDVSLYEQYF
TRBV25-1	.	.	TRBJ2-5	TGTGCCAGCAGTGATGAGGAGACCCAGTACTTC	CASSDEETQYF
TRBV2	.	TRBD2	TRBJ2-1	TGTGCCAGCAGTGTTGGACTAGCGGGAGAAAATGAGCAGTTCTTC	CASSVGLAGENEQFF
TRBV5-1	.	TRBD2	TRBJ2-1	TGCGCCAGCAGCCCCACTAGCGGGGAAAGGAGGAATGAGCAGTTCTTC	CASSPTSGERRNEQFF
TRBV7-2	once	TRBD1	TRBJ1-1	TGTGCCAGCAGCTTGAAGGACAGGGAGAGGACTGAAGCTTTCTTT	CASSLKDRERTEAFF
TRBV18	.	.	TRBJ1-1	TGTGCCAGCTCAGACCAGACAGAACTTGAAGCTTTCTTT	CASSDQTELEAFF
TRBV4-3	.	.	TRBJ1-5	TGCGCCAGCAGCCAAGATCTGCGGCAGGGCCCCAATCAGCCCCAGCATTTT	CASSQDLRQGPNQPQHF
TRBV7-9	.	.	TRBJ1-4	TGTGCCAGCAGCTTAGGGATTGCAACTAATGAAAAACTGTTTTTT	CASSLGIATNEKLFF
TRBV7-3	.	.	TRBJ2-2	TGTGCCAGCAGCTTAAATCCCCGGGGGACCGGGGAGCTGTTTTTT	CASSLNPRGTGELFF
TRBV29-1	.	.	TRBJ2-1	TGCAGCGTGAGGGTAGGGAGCAATGAGCAGTTCTTC	CSVRVGSNEQFF
TRBV12-3/TRBV12-4	.	.	TRBJ2-7	TGTGCCAGCAGTTCGATGGACTACGAGCAGTACTTC	CASSSMDYEQYF
TRBV19	.	.	TRBJ1-5	TGTGCCAGTAGTATAAACAGGACCCCAGGTCAGCCCCAGCATTTT	CASSINRTPGQPQHF
TRBV3-1/TRBV3-2	.	TRBD1	TRBJ2-1	TGTGCCAGCAGAGGGACAGGGGTCGATGAGCAGTTCTTC	CASRGTGVDEQFF
TRBV4-3	.	.	TRBJ2-1	TGCGCCAGCAGCCAGATCGGGTCCTACAATGAGCAGTTCTTC	CASSQIGSYNEQFF
TRBV11-2	.	.	TRBJ1-5	TGTGCCAGCAGCCCCTCCGGGTCTAGCAATCAGCCCCAGCATTTT	CASSPSGSSNQPQHF
TRBV5-8	.	TRBD1	TRBJ1-5	TGTGCCAGCAGCTTAAGGACAGGGAATCAGCCCCAGCATTTT	CASSLRTGNQPQHF
TRBV7-2	.	.	TRBJ1-5	TGTGCCAGCAGCTTAAGGAGTTGGGGCAATCAGCCCCAGCATTTT	CASSLRSWGNQPQHF
TRBV12-5	.	.	TRBJ2-7	TGTGCTAGTGGCCCCTACATCGGTACACAGTACTTC	CASGPYIGTQYF
TRBV6-5	.	.	TRBJ1-2	TGTGCCTCACGCGGTCGTATGTTGTATGGCTACACCTTC	CASRGRMLYGYTF
TRBV20-1	.	.	TRBJ1-4	TGCAGTGCCCCCGACAGTGAAAAACTGTTTTTT	CSAPDSEKLFF
TRBV3-1/TRBV3-2	.	TRBD1	TRBJ1-2	TGTGCCAGCAGCCACGGACAGGGAGGCTACACCTTC	CASSHGQGGYTF
TRBV6-1	.	.	TRBJ1-5	TGTGCCAGCAGTGAATCGGGGGATCGTCAGCCCCAGCATTTT	CASSESGDRQPQHF
TRBV4-3	few	.	TRBJ2-2	TGCGCCAGCAGCCAAGAAACTCCTCGCGCGGTACCTAACACCGGGGAGCTGTTTTTT	CASSQETPRAVPNTGELFF
TRBV7-2	once	TRBD1	TRBJ2-5	TGTGCCAGCAGCAGAGACAGGGGCGAGACCCAGTACTTC	CASSRDRGETQYF
TRBV12-3/TRBV12-4	.	TRBD1	TRBJ1-1	TGTGCCACACAGGGGGCATCGAACACTGAAGCTTTCTTT	CATQGASNTEAFF
TRBV4-2	.	.	TRBJ2-1	TGTGCCAGCAGCCAAGATGGCCCTAGTGAGCAGTTCTTC	CASSQDGPSEQFF
TRBV27	.	TRBD1	TRBJ1-6	TGTGCCAGCAGTCTGGACCGGGACAGCAATTCACCCCTCCACTTT	CASSLDRDSNSPLHF
TRBV6-5	.	.	TRBJ1-2	TGTGCCAGCAGTTACTCGGGTAGAGGGGGGAAGGGCTACACCTTC	CASSYSGRGGKGYTF
TRBV3-1/TRBV3-2	.	.	TRBJ1-1	TGTGCCAGCAGCCATGAGGGTGGGATCTACACTGAAGCTTTCTTT	CASSHEGGIYTEAFF
TRBV5-4	.	.	TRBJ1-1	TGTGCCAGCAGCTTGGAAGTTGGTGAAGCTTTCTTT	CASSLEVGEAFF
TRBV7-2	.	.	TRBJ1-3	TGTGCCAGCGGCGGGGAGTCGAGCTCTGGAAACACCATATATTTT	CASGGESSSGNTIYF
TRBV6-4	.	.	TRBJ1-5	TGTGCCAGCAGTGTGACAGACAATCAGCCCCAGCATTTT	CASSVTDNQPQHF
TRBV3-1/TRBV3-2	once	.	TRBJ1-2	TGTGCCAGCAGCCTGGCGGTTTCTATGGACTACACCTTC	CASSLAVSMDYTF